What follows are 27 T cell receptor beta chains derived from one specimen sequenced in a study of T cell repertoires in ileal Crohn's disease (dated by TCRdb to about 2019). The library was built by means of the immunoSEQ multiplex PCR assay. Imported from immuneACCESS, the table was reduced by TCRdb to in-frame sequences with V and J called. These copies leave out some clones; in studies compared against another copy, an unresolved V gene accounts for under half, and the cause of the remainder is not known. The table for this sample lists 25,000 to 30,000 clones; just under 80% of them were counted only once. Roughly 19% of the sample belongs to the ten largest clones. The specimen was ileal tissue. The receptors come from an adult with Crohn's disease.

The chain is built from TRBV30 and TRBJ1-5; 8 nucleotides agree with TRBD1. The CDR3 sequence is 13 residues long. Looked up from germline, CDR1 is GTSNPN and CDR2 is SVGIG (reference sequence). V shed 5 bases, J shed 7 bases, and the junction held 7 bases outside the gene matches. CDR3 in DNA: TGTGCCTGGGCCAACAGGGGGGAGCAGCCCCAGCATTTT. It yields the protein CAWANRGEQPQHF.

Worth noting for this clone: Relative to the germline gene, one junction end is altered; a read error may explain this. Other DNA sequences in the sample encode the same CDR3. This chain uses TRBV5-6 with TRBJ1-1; 7 positions match TRBD1. The CDR3 length is 15 residues. The germline V gene encodes CDR1 SGHDT and CDR2 YYEEEE. The CDR3 region is CASSRGRSMNTEAFF. DNA of the CDR3: TGTGCCAGCAGCAGGGGGCGCAGCATGAACACTGAAGCCTTCTTT.

This clone was found once. The chain couples TRBV29-1 to TRBJ1-1, with TRBD1 identical over 7 bases. V was clipped by 6 bases and J by 4 bases; unmatched bases: 14. The germline CDR1 and CDR2 sequences are SQVTM and ANQGSEA. The CDR3 covers 15 residues. Here the CDR3 reads CSVTTGSSLSTEAFF. CDR3 in DNA: TGCAGCGTCACGACAGGGTCAAGTCTAAGCACTGAAGCTTTCTTT.

The chain recombines TRBV9 with TRBJ2-3; 7 bases are shared with TRBD2. The germline V gene has CDR1 SGDLS and CDR2 YYNGEE. This CDR3 is built from 15 residues. The V gene end was trimmed by 4 bases and the J gene end by 6 bases; junction bases not matched to a gene: 11. In DNA, the CDR3 is TGTGCCAGCAGCACCGCCCGGACTAGTTGGGATACGCAGTATTTT. Amino acids: CASSTARTSWDTQYF.

This clone was recorded only once. This chain joins TRBV27 and TRBJ1-1, with D tentatively TRBD1 (6 bases). This CDR3 comprises 16 residues. With 1 base removed from V and 6 bases from J, the gap between germline ends came to 18 bases. Germline CDR1 and CDR2: MNHEY and SMNVEV (reference sequence). The CDR3 here is CASSLYPLGAGPEAFF. The CDR3, as DNA: TGTGCCAGCAGTTTATACCCGCTGGGGGCCGGGCCTGAAGCTTTCTTT.

This chain uses TRBV5-1 with TRBJ1-1; the D gene is possibly TRBD1 (6 bases). Trimming shortened V by 0 bases and J by 5 bases, and 11 bases separated the two germline ends. CDR3 size: 14 residues. Germline lookup yields CDR1 SGHRS and CDR2 YFSETQ. The CDR3 nucleotides read TGCGCCAGCAGCTTGGAGGGGGATGGAACTGAAGCTTTCTTT. Translated: CASSLEGDGTEAFF.

This sequence joins TRBV29-1 and TRBJ1-2; D uncertain. This CDR3 comprises 11 residues. The V end lost 5 bases, the J end lost 2 bases, and 6 bases lay between the germline ends. The germline CDR1 and CDR2 sequences are SQVTM and ANQGSEA. Here the CDR3 DNA reads TGCAGCGTTCAGATGAACTATGGCTACACCTTC. Its translation is CSVQMNYGYTF.

The V call is TRBV25-1, the J call TRBJ2-5, with 9 bases aligning to TRBD2. The CDR3 is 15 amino acids. Trimming took 3 bases from V and 5 from J; bases not matched to a gene: 7. The V gene's germline CDR1 is MGHDK and CDR2 SYGVNS. The CDR3 region is CASSDSGLAKETQYF. The CDR3 region has the DNA TGTGCCAGCAGTGACAGCGGACTAGCGAAGGAGACCCAGTACTTC.

The V and J genes are TRBV30 and TRBJ2-7, with TRBD1 matching over 8 bases. The germline V gene has CDR1 GTSNPN and CDR2 SVGIG (reference sequence). Losses at the gene ends were 3 bases for V and 5 bases for J; bases not matched to a gene: 9. The CDR3 runs to 14 residues. The chain's CDR3 is CAWSGQGSLDEQYF. The CDR3 DNA reads TGTGCCTGGAGCGGACAGGGCTCCCTGGACGAGCAGTACTTC.

V and J are TRBV7-6 and TRBJ2-3; 9 positions match TRBD2. The germline V gene encodes CDR1 SGHVS and CDR2 FNYEAQ. The V gene end was trimmed by 5 bases and the J gene end by 1 base; junction bases not matched to a gene: 4. CDR3 length equals 15 residues. CDR3 residues: CASSPLAGRTDTQYF. DNA of the CDR3: TGTGCCAGCAGCCCCCTAGCGGGGCGCACAGATACGCAGTATTTT. Filled out from reference TRBV7-6 and TRBJ2-3, the complete variable domain reads GAGVSQSPRYKVTKRGQDVALRCDPISGHVSLYWYRQALGQGPEFLTYFNYEAQQDKSGLPNDRFSAERPEGSISTLTIQRTEQRDSAMYRCASSPLAGRTDTQYFGPGTRLTVL.

The chain joins TRBV5-1 to TRBJ2-3; tentative D call: TRBD1 (7 bases). This CDR3 region has 15 residues. Trimming pared 2 bases from V and 4 bases from J, leaving 14 bases between. The germline V gene has CDR1 SGHRS and CDR2 YFSETQ. The CDR3 sequence is CASSFSPRGADTQYF. The DNA of the CDR3 is TGCGCCAGCAGCTTTTCGCCCAGGGGGGCAGATACGCAGTATTTT.

This chain connects TRBV7-9 to TRBJ2-5; tentative D call: TRBD1 (5 bases). The CDR3 loop spans 15 amino acids. Trimming cost V 4 bases and J 1 base, with 13 bases left between them. Germline V gene lookup returns CDR1 SEHNR and CDR2 FQNEAQ (reference sequence). The DNA for the CDR3 is TGTGCCAGCAGCTGGGGCAGGAACTTCCAAGAGACCCAGTACTTC. It codes for CASSWGRNFQETQYF.

This clone was detected a few times. The rearrangement joins TRBV5-6 to TRBJ2-1; no firm D call. Germline CDR1 and CDR2: SGHDT and YYEEEE. Trimming left V 2 bases short and J 7 bases short, with 4 bases between. The CDR3 totals 11 residues. CDR3 sequence: CASSLANEQFF. The CDR3 DNA reads TGTGCCAGCAGCTTAGCAAATGAGCAGTTCTTC. Using reference TRBV5-6 and TRBJ2-1 for the parts outside the CDR3, the full variable domain is DAGVTQSPTHLIKTRGQQVTLRCSPKSGHDTVSWYQQALGQGPQFIFQYYEEEERQRGNFPDRFSGHQFPNYSSELNVNALLLGDSALYLCASSLANEQFFGPGTRLTVL.

V gene TRBV27 combines with J gene TRBJ2-7; 11 positions match TRBD2. Germline V lookup: CDR1 MNHEY, CDR2 SMNVEV (reference sequence). With V trimmed by 2 bases and J by 7 bases, 7 bases remained unmatched. The CDR3 loop spans 15 amino acids. The CDR3 region is CASSLRTSGSGEQYF. The CDR3 DNA reads TGTGCCAGCAGTTTACGTACTAGCGGGAGTGGTGAGCAGTACTTC.

Turning to this clone: One junction end does not reproduce the germline sequence, and a read error may be involved. This chain connects TRBV6-1 to TRBJ2-7, with D possibly matching TRBD1 (6 bases). Germline V gene lookup returns CDR1 MNHNS and CDR2 SASEGT. CDR3 length equals 19 residues. This CDR3 is CASSEEMGTWYGQIYEQYF. CDR3 coding DNA: TGTGCCAGCAGCGAAGAGATGGGGACCTGGTATGGACAGATCTACGAGCAGTACTTC.

The V and J genes are TRBV5-4 and TRBJ2-1; no clear D gene. The germline V gene encodes CDR1 SGHNT and CDR2 YYREEE (reference sequence). The CDR3 is 16 amino acids. Between the trimmed V and J ends, which lost 0 bases and 1 base, there was a span of 11 bases. CDR3 residues: CASSLGGSGSYNEQFF. In DNA, the CDR3 is TGTGCCAGCAGCTTGGGCGGAAGTGGGTCCTACAATGAGCAGTTCTTC.

The chain links TRBV4-2 to TRBJ1-1; D uncertain. This CDR3 has 14 amino acids. The V and J ends lost 3 bases and 6 bases respectively, with 14 bases between them. Germline V CDR1 and CDR2: LGHNA, YNFKEQ. CDR3 residues: CASSHLGLGAEAFF. CDR3 DNA sequence: TGTGCCAGCAGCCACCTGGGCCTGGGCGCTGAAGCTTTCTTT.

The V and J genes are TRBV2 and TRBJ2-5, with TRBD1 matching over 9 bases. This CDR3 is 15 amino acids long. The germline V gene encodes CDR1 SNHLY and CDR2 FYNNEI. V shed 7 bases and J 6 bases; nucleotides not matched to a gene: 12. The CDR3 loop reads CASKTGDRGGQTQYF. Here the CDR3 DNA reads TGTGCCAGCAAAACAGGAGACAGGGGGGGGCAGACCCAGTACTTC.

The gene calls are TRBV5-6 and TRBJ1-1; 11 positions match TRBD1. The CDR3 is 15 amino acids. V dropped 4 bases and J dropped 5; count of bases not matched to a gene: 7. Germline CDR1 and CDR2: SGHDT and YYEEEE. For the CDR3, the DNA is TGTGCCAGCAGCCGATTGGACAGGGGGCAGACTGAAGCTTTCTTT. It translates to CASSRLDRGQTEAFF.

The chain is built from TRBV9 and TRBJ2-2, with TRBD2 matching 8 bases. The CDR3 length is 16 residues. Germline lookup yields CDR1 SGDLS and CDR2 YYNGEE. The junction had 5 bases not matched to a gene; V was cut back by 0 bases and J by 4 bases. CDR3 protein: CASSVEPSGRTGELFF. CDR3 DNA: TGTGCCAGCAGCGTAGAGCCTAGCGGGCGCACCGGGGAGCTGTTTTTT. The full variable domain, rest sourced from reference TRBV9 and TRBJ2-2, is DSGVTQTPKHLITATGQRVTLRCSPRSGDLSVYWYQQSLDQGLQFLIQYYNGEERAKGNILERFSAQQFPDLHSELNLSSLELGDSALYFCASSVEPSGRTGELFFGEGSRLTVL.

The chain carries TRBV19 and TRBJ1-5, with a tentative D call TRBD1 (6 bases). Trimming stripped 4 bases from V and 5 bases from J, with 21 bases between. The CDR3 loop spans 17 amino acids. Germline V gives CDR1 LNHDA, CDR2 SQIVND (reference sequence). Here the CDR3 DNA reads TGTGCCAGTAGTACCCGATTCCCGGACAGCAAACATCAGCCCCAGCATTTT. Translated, it gives CASSTRFPDSKHQPQHF.

The genes are TRBV5-5 and TRBJ1-2; 8 bases map to TRBD1. Germline assignment: CDR1 SGHKS and CDR2 YYEKEE (reference sequence). CDR3 length: 14 amino acids. V was clipped by 4 bases and J by 4 bases; unmatched bases: 6. CDR3 in DNA: TGTGCCAGCAGCCTGGGTACAGGGGGCTATGGCTACACCTTC. Translation gives CASSLGTGGYGYTF.

The sample holds a few counts of this clone. The chain recombines TRBV5-1 with TRBJ2-7, with D perhaps matching TRBD2 (6 bases). The V and J ends lost 3 bases and 2 bases respectively, with 15 bases between them. This CDR3 is 15 amino acids long. The V gene's germline CDR1 is SGHRS and CDR2 YFSETQ. The CDR3 here is CASSSMEGVTYEQYF. In DNA, the CDR3 is TGCGCCAGCAGCTCTATGGAGGGTGTAACCTACGAGCAGTACTTC.

The chain links TRBV5-1 to TRBJ1-1; 7 bases fit TRBD1. The V gene end was trimmed by 5 bases and the J gene end by 0 bases; junction bases not matched to a gene: 7. The CDR3 is 15 amino acids. Looked up from germline, CDR1 is SGHRS and CDR2 is YFSETQ. In DNA form, the CDR3 reads TGCGCCAGCAGTTCAGGGGGAAGGGTGAACACTGAAGCTTTCTTT. Translated: CASSSGGRVNTEAFF.

The chain recombines TRBV30 with TRBJ2-3; tentative D call: TRBD2 (6 bases). Trimming stripped 0 bases from V and 9 bases from J, with 16 bases between. Germline V gene lookup returns CDR1 GTSNPN and CDR2 SVGIG (reference sequence). The CDR3 contains 14 residues. CDR3 sequence reads: CAWSVQPDYGTQYF. CDR3 sequence (DNA): TGTGCCTGGAGTGTACAACCGGACTACGGGACGCAGTATTTT.

V is TRBV6-5 and J is TRBJ2-3; possibly TRBD2 for D (6 bases). V was cut by 6 bases and J by 2 bases, with 12 bases left in between. Per germline, CDR1 MNHEY and CDR2 SVGAGI. This CDR3 is built from 14 residues. CDR3: CASRKLASTDTQYF. Here the CDR3 DNA reads TGTGCCAGCAGGAAACTAGCCTCCACAGATACGCAGTATTTT.

CDR3: CASSLSGGAYNEQFF. Written as DNA, the CDR3 is TGTGCCAGCAGCCTTAGCGGGGGCGCCTACAATGAGCAGTTCTTC. This chain connects TRBV7-6 to TRBJ2-1, with 9 bases identical to TRBD2. This CDR3 has 15 amino acids. The germline V gene has CDR1 SGHVS and CDR2 FNYEAQ. The V and J ends lost 5 bases and 2 bases, in that order; junction bases with no gene match: 4.